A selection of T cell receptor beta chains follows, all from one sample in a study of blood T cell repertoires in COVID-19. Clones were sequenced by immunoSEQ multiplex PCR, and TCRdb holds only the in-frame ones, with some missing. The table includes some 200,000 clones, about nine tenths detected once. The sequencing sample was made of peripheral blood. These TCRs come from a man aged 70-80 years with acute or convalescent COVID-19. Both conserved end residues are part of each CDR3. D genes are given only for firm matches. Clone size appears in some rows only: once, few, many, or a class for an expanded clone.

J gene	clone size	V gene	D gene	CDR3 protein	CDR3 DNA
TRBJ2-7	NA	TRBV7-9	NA	CASSLGLEPYEQYF	TGTGCCAGCAGCTTAGGACTCGAGCCCTACGAGCAGTACTTC
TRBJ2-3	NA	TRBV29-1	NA	CSVEGANTGTDTQYF	TGCAGCGTTGAAGGGGCAAACACTGGCACAGATACGCAGTATTTT
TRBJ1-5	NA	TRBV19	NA	CASRQGQGNQPQHF	TGTGCCAGTAGGCAGGGTCAGGGCAATCAGCCCCAGCATTTT
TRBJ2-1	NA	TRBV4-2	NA	CASSQEGVQGNEQFF	TGTGCCAGCAGCCAAGAAGGGGTACAGGGCAATGAGCAGTTCTTC
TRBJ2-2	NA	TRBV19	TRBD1	CASSRQGSNGELFF	TGTGCCAGTAGTAGACAGGGATCGAACGGGGAGCTGTTTTTT
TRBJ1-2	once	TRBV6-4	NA	CASSPGGGRTYGYTF	TGTGCCAGCAGCCCCGGGGGAGGGCGAACGTATGGCTACACCTTC
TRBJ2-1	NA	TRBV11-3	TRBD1	CASSLGQGAHEQFF	TGTGCCAGCAGCTTAGGTCAGGGGGCTCATGAGCAGTTCTTC
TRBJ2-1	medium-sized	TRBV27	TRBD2	CASTPGLHNEQFF	TGTGCCAGCACCCCGGGACTACACAATGAGCAGTTCTTC
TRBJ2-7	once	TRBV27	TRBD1	CASSLLWSGGPYEQYF	TGTGCCAGCAGTTTATTATGGTCAGGGGGTCCCTACGAGCAGTACTTC
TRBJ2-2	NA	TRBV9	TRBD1	CASSVDGQANTGELFF	TGTGCCAGCAGCGTAGATGGACAGGCGAACACCGGGGAGCTGTTTTTT
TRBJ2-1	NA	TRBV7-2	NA	CASSLFSPLGGPAGNEQFF	TGTGCCAGCAGCTTATTTAGCCCACTAGGGGGACCCGCCGGGAATGAGCAGTTCTTC
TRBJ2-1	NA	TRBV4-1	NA	CASSRYRGGDEQFF	TGCGCCAGCAGCCGCTACAGGGGAGGCGATGAGCAGTTCTTC
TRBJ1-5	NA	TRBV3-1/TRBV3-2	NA	CASSEDRFQPQHF	TGTGCCAGCAGCGAAGACAGGTTTCAGCCCCAGCATTTT
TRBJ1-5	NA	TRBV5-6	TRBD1	CASSLRRTGVQPQHF	TGTGCCAGCAGCTTACGTAGGACAGGGGTTCAGCCCCAGCATTTT
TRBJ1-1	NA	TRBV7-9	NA	CASSQQGGNTEAFF	TGTGCCAGCAGCCAGCAGGGTGGGAACACTGAAGCTTTCTTT
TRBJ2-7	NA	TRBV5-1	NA	CASSLEPSSSNYEQYF	TGCGCCAGCAGCTTGGAGCCTAGTTCTTCTAACTACGAGCAGTACTTC
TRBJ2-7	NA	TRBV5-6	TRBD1	CASSPRDRSPEQYF	TGTGCCAGCAGCCCCCGGGACAGGAGCCCCGAGCAGTACTTC
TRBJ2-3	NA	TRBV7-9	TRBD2	CASSLLRTSGSTDTQYF	TGTGCCAGCAGCCTACTTAGGACTAGCGGAAGCACAGATACGCAGTATTTT
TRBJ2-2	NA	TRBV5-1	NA	CASSAGTPNTGELFF	TGCGCCAGCAGCGCCGGGACACCGAACACCGGGGAGCTGTTTTTT
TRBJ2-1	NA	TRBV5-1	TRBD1	CASRQDRARDEQFF	TGCGCCAGCAGACAGGACAGGGCCCGGGATGAGCAGTTCTTC
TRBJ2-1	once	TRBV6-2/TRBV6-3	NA	CASSQGTWVLHNEQFF	TGTGCCAGCAGTCAGGGGACGTGGGTCCTCCACAATGAGCAGTTCTTC